The 24 T cell receptor beta chains below were found in one sample sequenced in a study of a mutant IDH1 vaccine in newly diagnosed glioma. Assay: immunoSEQ multiplex PCR; the TCRdb copy retains only in-frame clones and omits some. The sample has around 40,000 clones, 70% to 85% seen once. For these receptors, no antigen is known. The time point was: week 23, last vaccination. Topical imiquimod was applied with each vaccine dose, which held 300 ug of mutant IDH1 20-mer peptide. Specimen: PBMCs, collected from a glioma patient whose treatment included an IDH1 peptide vaccine. These receptors all stem from a woman between 18 and 29 years old with glioma. Some clones in this sample may be carry-over from other donors' samples.

The V call is TRBV18, the J call TRBJ2-7, with TRBD1 matching over 11 bases. This CDR3 has 14 amino acids. Germline values: CDR1 KGHSH, CDR2 LQKENI. V was clipped by 6 bases and J by 5 bases; unmatched bases: 6. The CDR3 nucleotides read TGTGCCAGCTCCCCCAGGACAGGGGGCAACGAGCAGTACTTC. Its translation: CASSPRTGGNEQYF.

V is TRBV10-3 and J is TRBJ2-2; D not certain. The length of the CDR3 is 11 residues. Trimming stripped 4 bases from V and 7 bases from J, with 4 bases between. CDR1 and CDR2 (germline): ENHRY, SYGVKD. CDR3 sequence reads: CAISGHGELFF. Here the CDR3 DNA reads TGTGCCATCAGTGGCCACGGGGAGCTGTTTTTT.

The V gene is TRBV6-5, the J gene TRBJ1-6; TRBD1 agrees at 8 bases. The germline CDR1 and CDR2 sequences are MNHEY and SVGAGI. V was pared by 5 bases and J by 6 bases, with 6 bases of the junction left unmatched. The CDR3 totals 15 residues. In DNA form, the CDR3 reads TGTGCCAGCAGTCAGACGGGACAGGCTAATTCACCCCTCCACTTT. It specifies CASSQTGQANSPLHF.

This chain joins TRBV11-2 and TRBJ2-3; 8 nucleotides agree with TRBD1. Germline CDR1 SGHAT, CDR2 FQNNGV. This CDR3 contains 17 residues. Trimming at V came to 6 bases and at J to 0 bases, leaving 11 bases not matched to a gene. The CDR3 DNA reads as TGTGCCAGCAGGCTTACAGGGGGGCCATCTAGCACAGATACGCAGTATTTT. This encodes CASRLTGGPSSTDTQYF.

The gene calls are TRBV4-2 and TRBJ1-4, with D possibly matching TRBD1 (6 bases). This CDR3 has 15 residues. Germline V CDR1 and CDR2: LGHNA, YNFKEQ. Trimming pared 4 bases from V and 7 bases from J, leaving 16 bases between. CDR3 sequence reads: CASSPRRGEGEKLFF. The CDR3 nucleotides read TGTGCCAGCAGCCCACGTAGGGGGGAGGGTGAAAAACTGTTTTTT.

This clone showed up just a few times. This chain connects TRBV5-1 to TRBJ1-1; TRBD1 is a possible D gene (5 bases). V shed 0 bases and J shed 4 bases, with 10 bases lying between them. The CDR3 runs to 14 residues. CDR1 and CDR2 from the germline V gene are SGHRS and YFSETQ. CDR3 residues: CASSLEVGRTEAFF. Written as DNA, the CDR3 is TGCGCCAGCAGCTTGGAGGTGGGGCGCACTGAAGCTTTCTTT.

The chain uses TRBV5-5 and TRBJ2-1, with unresolved D. V gave up 0 bases and J gave up 9 bases, with 7 bases separating them. In germline, CDR1 is SGHKS, CDR2 YYEKEE (reference sequence). The CDR3 has 12 residues. This CDR3 is CASSLASVEQFF. In DNA form, the CDR3 reads TGTGCCAGCAGCTTGGCGTCCGTTGAGCAGTTCTTC. The full variable domain, in which reference TRBV5-5 and TRBJ2-1 provide the parts outside the CDR3, is DAGVTQSPTHLIKTRGQQVTLRCSPISGHKSVSWYQQVLGQGPQFIFQYYEKEERGRGNFPDRFSARQFPNYSSELNVNALLLGDSALYLCASSLASVEQFFGPGTRLTVL.

This CDR3 is CASSPVGEQETQYF. CDR3 coding DNA: TGTGCCAGCAGCCCCGTTGGGGAACAAGAGACCCAGTACTTC. The chain carries TRBV21-1 and TRBJ2-5. TRBV21-1 is a pseudogene locus. The CDR3 covers 14 residues.

This sequence joins TRBV5-1 and TRBJ2-1; D may correspond to TRBD1 or TRBD2 (5 bases each). V was cut by 3 bases and J by 2 bases, with 9 bases left in between. The CDR3 sequence is 14 residues long. In germline, CDR1 is SGHRS, CDR2 YFSETQ. CDR3 loop: CASSWDPTYNEQFF. The CDR3 region has the DNA TGCGCCAGCAGCTGGGACCCTACCTACAATGAGCAGTTCTTC.

The CDR3 nucleotides read TGTGCCACCCAAACTAGCGGGGGAAGGGGAGAGACCCAGTACTTC. Protein: CATQTSGGRGETQYF. The rearrangement joins TRBV7-9 to TRBJ2-5; 11 positions agree with TRBD2. Looked up from germline, CDR1 is SEHNR and CDR2 is FQNEAQ (reference sequence). Losses at the gene ends were 10 bases for V and 4 bases for J; bases not matched to a gene: 11. This CDR3 is built from 15 residues.

The chain employs TRBV5-1 and TRBJ1-1, with D tentatively TRBD1 (5 bases). The CDR3 extends over 15 amino acids. Germline values: CDR1 SGHRS, CDR2 YFSETQ. The ends were cut back, 4 bases at V and 7 bases at J, with 20 bases in the middle. The CDR3 reads CASSAWGGKADEAFF. The CDR3 DNA reads TGCGCCAGCAGCGCGTGGGGGGGGAAGGCGGATGAAGCTTTCTTT.

This chain uses TRBV11-2 with TRBJ1-2; D is uncertain. Germline V gene sequence: CDR1 SGHAT, CDR2 FQNNGV. The CDR3 sequence is 13 residues long. Trimming removed 3 bases at V and 4 bases at J, with 9 bases between. The CDR3 loop is CASSFSASYGYTF. CDR3 DNA sequence: TGTGCCAGCAGCTTCTCGGCAAGCTATGGCTACACCTTC.

The rearrangement uses TRBV6-5 and TRBJ1-1, with 8 positions matching TRBD1. The CDR3 runs to 12 residues. J was trimmed by 8 bases and V by 6 bases; bases with no gene match: 5. Germline CDR1 reads MNHEY; CDR2 reads SVGAGI. As DNA, the CDR3 is TGTGCCAGCAGCGCAGGGGGCACCGAAGCTTTCTTT. Translated, it gives CASSAGGTEAFF.

The chain employs TRBV2 and TRBJ2-2, with 9 nucleotides matching TRBD2. Germline assignment: CDR1 SNHLY and CDR2 FYNNEI. The trim removed 1 base at V and 6 bases at J, leaving 3 bases unmatched. CDR3 length: 15 residues. The CDR3 region is CASSEVAGAAGELFF. The CDR3 nucleotides are TGTGCCAGCAGTGAAGTAGCGGGAGCGGCCGGGGAGCTGTTTTTT. Full variable domain (missing parts from reference TRBV2 and TRBJ2-2): EPEVTQTPSHQVTQMGQEVILRCVPISNHLYFYWYRQILGQKVEFLVSFYNNEISEKSEIFDDQFSVERPDGSNFTLKIRSTKLEDSAMYFCASSEVAGAAGELFFGEGSRLTVL.

This chain links TRBV5-4 with TRBJ1-3; TRBD1 aligns across 9 bases. Per the germline V gene, CDR1 is SGHNT and CDR2 is YYREEE (reference sequence). This CDR3 contains 17 residues. J was trimmed by 4 bases and V by 4 bases; bases with no gene match: 12. Here the CDR3 reads CASSVRRGTGYGNTIYF. In nucleotides, the CDR3 is TGTGCCAGCAGCGTACGCCGCGGGACAGGGTACGGAAACACCATATATTTT. Full variable domain (rest looked up from reference TRBV5-4 and TRBJ1-3): ETGVTQSPTHLIKTRGQQVTLRCSSQSGHNTVSWYQQALGQGPQFIFQYYREEENGRGNFPPRFSGLQFPNYSSELNVNALELDDSALYLCASSVRRGTGYGNTIYFGEGSWLTVV.

V is TRBV29-1 and J is TRBJ1-1; D call uncertain. The CDR3 runs 10 residues. Trimming left V 5 bases short and J 11 bases short, with 12 bases between. Germline lookup yields CDR1 SQVTM and CDR2 ANQGSEA. CDR3: CSVRTELAFF. CDR3 in DNA: TGCAGCGTTAGGACGGAGTTGGCTTTCTTT.

The J gene is TRBJ2-4, the V gene TRBV5-6; 10 bases align to TRBD1. J lost 7 bases, V lost 4 bases, and 11 bases had no gene match. The CDR3 is made up of 16 amino acids. Germline CDR1 and CDR2: SGHDT and YYEEEE. Written as DNA, the CDR3 is TGTGCCAGCAGCGAGGAGGGACAGGGGCTGGGGAACATTCAGTACTTC. Its protein is CASSEEGQGLGNIQYF.

The chain employs TRBV6-5 and TRBJ2-2; TRBD1 might be the D (6 bases). Germline V gives CDR1 MNHEY, CDR2 SVGAGI. V lost 4 bases to trimming and J lost 7 bases, with 10 bases between them. This CDR3 contains 13 residues. CDR3 DNA: TGTGCCAGCAGTTGGGACATCCTCGGGGAGCTGTTTTTT. As protein: CASSWDILGELFF.

The chain has TRBV4-2 and TRBJ2-3, with D tentatively TRBD1 or TRBD2 (5 bases each). CDR1 LGHNA and CDR2 YNFKEQ come from the germline V gene. Trimming took 3 bases from V and 1 from J, leaving 17 bases between them. This CDR3 has 17 amino acids. CDR3 sequence: CASSHERPGTRTDTQYF. CDR3 DNA sequence: TGTGCCAGCAGCCACGAGAGGCCCGGGACCCGCACAGATACGCAGTATTTT.

The gene calls are TRBV6-5 and TRBJ1-6; 11 nucleotides align to TRBD1. The junction had 4 bases not matched to a gene; V was cut back by 6 bases and J by 9 bases. The CDR3 spans 14 residues. Germline-derived CDR1 and CDR2 are MNHEY and SVGAGI. CDR3 DNA: TGTGCCAGCAGAACCGGGACAGGGGGTTCACCCCTCCACTTT. Its translation: CASRTGTGGSPLHF.

J is TRBJ1-2 and V is TRBV5-1, with TRBD1 matching over 8 bases. V was pared by 0 bases and J by 2 bases, with 9 bases of the junction left unmatched. The germline CDR1 and CDR2 sequences are SGHRS and YFSETQ. The CDR3 has 17 amino acids. CDR3 coding DNA: TGCGCCAGCAGCTTGGGAGGAGCGCAGGGGGCGAACTATGGCTACACCTTC. This encodes CASSLGGAQGANYGYTF.

The gene calls are TRBV30 and TRBJ1-1; the D gene is possibly TRBD1 (6 bases). The CDR3 loop spans 13 amino acids. The germline gives CDR1 GTSNPN, CDR2 SVGIG (reference sequence). The ends were cut back, 3 bases at V and 6 bases at J, with 14 bases in the middle. The CDR3 coding sequence is TGTGCCTGGAGGGGTACAGGGTTCTCTGAAGCTTTCTTT. This sequence encodes CAWRGTGFSEAFF.

The chain recombines TRBV11-2 with TRBJ2-7; TRBD1 is a possible D gene (6 bases). Germline V CDR1 and CDR2: SGHAT, FQNNGV. V lost 4 bases and J lost 9, with 13 bases in between. The CDR3 covers 12 residues. The CDR3 sequence is CASSSDRIGQYF. The CDR3 region has the DNA TGTGCCAGCAGCTCAGACAGGATCGGGCAGTACTTC.

The chain couples TRBV4-1 to TRBJ1-2; D is uncertain. The V end lost 1 base, the J end lost 4 bases, and 13 bases lay between the germline ends. This CDR3 spans 15 amino acids. Germline-derived CDR1 and CDR2 are MGHRA and YSYEKL. CDR3 protein: CASSQGTVSLYGYTF. DNA for the CDR3: TGCGCCAGCAGCCAAGGGACCGTCTCCCTCTATGGCTACACCTTC.